This T cell receptor (beta chain) was captured in a study of siplizumab effects on memory and regulatory T cells. The method was immunoSEQ multiplex PCR; TCRdb's version includes in-frame clones alone and lacks a portion of them. The data contain around 100,000 clones, nearly 95% of them singletons. This clone showed up just once. From germline, CDR1 is SGHNT and CDR2 YENEEA. V dropped 3 bases and J dropped 0 bases, with 6 bases sitting between them. The CDR3 sequence is 13 residues long. Sequences were obtained from non-Treg CD4+ T cells sorted from blood. The origin of this receptor is a human donor in good health. J is TRBJ2-7 and V is TRBV11-3, with D unresolved. Written as DNA, the CDR3 is TGTGCCAGCAGCTTCGAGAGCTCCTACGAGCAGTACTTC. Amino acids: CASSFESSYEQYF.